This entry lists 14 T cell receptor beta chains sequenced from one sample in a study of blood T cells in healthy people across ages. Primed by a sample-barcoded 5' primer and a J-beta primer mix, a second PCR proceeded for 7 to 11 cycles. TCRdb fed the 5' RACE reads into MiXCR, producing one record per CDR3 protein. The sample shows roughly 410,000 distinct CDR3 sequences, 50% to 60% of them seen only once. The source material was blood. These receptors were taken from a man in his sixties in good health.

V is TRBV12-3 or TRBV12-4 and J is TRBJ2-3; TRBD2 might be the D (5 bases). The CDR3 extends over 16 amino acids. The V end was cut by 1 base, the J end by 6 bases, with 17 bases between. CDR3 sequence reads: CASSLEASPFLDTQYF. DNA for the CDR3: TGTGCCAGCAGTTTAGAGGCTAGCCCATTTTTGGATACGCAGTATTTT.

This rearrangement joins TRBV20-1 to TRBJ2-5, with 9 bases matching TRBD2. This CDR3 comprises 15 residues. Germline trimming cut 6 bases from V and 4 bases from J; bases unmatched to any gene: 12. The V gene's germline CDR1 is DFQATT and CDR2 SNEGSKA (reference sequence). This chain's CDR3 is CSAESRSGSRETQYF. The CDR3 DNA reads TGCAGTGCCGAGAGTCGTAGCGGGAGTAGAGAGACCCAGTACTTC.

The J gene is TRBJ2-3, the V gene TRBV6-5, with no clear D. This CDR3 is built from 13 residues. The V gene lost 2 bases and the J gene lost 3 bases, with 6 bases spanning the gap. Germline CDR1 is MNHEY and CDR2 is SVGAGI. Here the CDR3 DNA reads TGTGCCAGCAGTTACCGCGGTACAGATACGCAGTATTTT. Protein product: CASSYRGTDTQYF.

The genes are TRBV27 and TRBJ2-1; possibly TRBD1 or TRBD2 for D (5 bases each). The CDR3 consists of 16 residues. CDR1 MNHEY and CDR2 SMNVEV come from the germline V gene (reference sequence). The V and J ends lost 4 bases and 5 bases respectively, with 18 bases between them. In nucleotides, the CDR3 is TGTGCCAGCAGTTCCCGGGGCACAAAGCACGACAATGAGCAGTTCTTC. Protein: CASSSRGTKHDNEQFF.

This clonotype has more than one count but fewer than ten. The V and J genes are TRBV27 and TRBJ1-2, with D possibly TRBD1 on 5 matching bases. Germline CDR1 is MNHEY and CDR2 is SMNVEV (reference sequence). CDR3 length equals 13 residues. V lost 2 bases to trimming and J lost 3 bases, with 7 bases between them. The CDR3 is CASSLKQDYGYTF. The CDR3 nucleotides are TGTGCCAGCAGTTTAAAACAGGACTATGGCTACACCTTC.

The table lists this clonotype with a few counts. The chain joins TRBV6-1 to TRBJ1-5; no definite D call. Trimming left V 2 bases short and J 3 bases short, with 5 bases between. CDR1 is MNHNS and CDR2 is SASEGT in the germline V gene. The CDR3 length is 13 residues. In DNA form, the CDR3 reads TGTGCCAGCAGTGAACGGGACAATCAGCCCCAGCATTTT. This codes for CASSERDNQPQHF.

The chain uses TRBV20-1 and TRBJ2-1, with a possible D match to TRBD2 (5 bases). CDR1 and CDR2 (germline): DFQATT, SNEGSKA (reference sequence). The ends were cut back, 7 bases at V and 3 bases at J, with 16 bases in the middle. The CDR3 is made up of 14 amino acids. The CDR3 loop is CSVEGSSDYNEQFF. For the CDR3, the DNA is TGCAGTGTTGAGGGATCTTCGGACTACAATGAGCAGTTCTTC.

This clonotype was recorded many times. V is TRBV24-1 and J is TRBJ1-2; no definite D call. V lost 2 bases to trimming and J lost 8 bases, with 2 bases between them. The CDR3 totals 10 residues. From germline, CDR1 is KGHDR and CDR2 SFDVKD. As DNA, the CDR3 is TGTGCCACCAGTGATTGGGGCTACACCTTC. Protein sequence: CATSDWGYTF.

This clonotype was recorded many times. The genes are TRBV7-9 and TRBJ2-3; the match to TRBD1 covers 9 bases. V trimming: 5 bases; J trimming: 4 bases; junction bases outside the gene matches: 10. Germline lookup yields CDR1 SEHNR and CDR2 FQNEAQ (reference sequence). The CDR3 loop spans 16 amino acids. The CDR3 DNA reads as TGTGCCAGCAGCGCCCTGGGGACAGGGCTAGCAGATACGCAGTATTTT. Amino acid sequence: CASSALGTGLADTQYF.

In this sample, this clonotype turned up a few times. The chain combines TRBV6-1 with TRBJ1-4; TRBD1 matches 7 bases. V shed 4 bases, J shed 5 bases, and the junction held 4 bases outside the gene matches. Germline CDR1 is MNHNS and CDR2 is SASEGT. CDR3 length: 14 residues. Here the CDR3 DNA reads TGTGCCAGCAGTGTTAAGGGGGCGAATGAAAAACTGTTTTTT. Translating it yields CASSVKGANEKLFF.

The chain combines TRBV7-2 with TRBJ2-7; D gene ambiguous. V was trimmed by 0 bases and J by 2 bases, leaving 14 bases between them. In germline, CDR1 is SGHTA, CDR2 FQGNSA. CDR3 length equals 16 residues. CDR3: CASSLALWQVPYEQYF. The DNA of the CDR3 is TGTGCCAGCAGCTTAGCGCTCTGGCAGGTGCCCTACGAGCAGTACTTC.

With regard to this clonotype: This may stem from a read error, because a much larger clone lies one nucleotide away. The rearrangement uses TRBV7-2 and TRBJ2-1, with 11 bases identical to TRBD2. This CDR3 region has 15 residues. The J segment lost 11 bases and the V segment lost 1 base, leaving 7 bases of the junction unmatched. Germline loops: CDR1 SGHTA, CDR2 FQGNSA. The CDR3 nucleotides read TGTGCCAGCAGCTTAGTCCGACTAGCGGGAAATAAGCAGTTCTTC. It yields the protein CASSLVRLAGNKQFF.

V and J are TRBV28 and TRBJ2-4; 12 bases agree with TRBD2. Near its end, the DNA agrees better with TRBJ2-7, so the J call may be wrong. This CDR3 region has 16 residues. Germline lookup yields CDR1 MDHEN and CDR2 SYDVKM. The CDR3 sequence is CASSTILAGGLYEQYF. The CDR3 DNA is TGTGCCAGCAGCACCATTCTAGCGGGGGGGCTCTACGAGCAGTACTTC.

CDR3 nucleotide sequence: TGTGCCAGCAGCCAAGGGGGAGTGCCCTACAATGAGCAGTTCTTC. Its translation: CASSQGGVPYNEQFF. The gene calls are TRBV4-2 and TRBJ2-1; possibly TRBD2 for D (5 bases). V was clipped by 1 base and J by 2 bases, with 9 bases between them. The CDR3 has 15 amino acids. CDR1 LGHNA and CDR2 YNFKEQ come from the germline V gene.